The 19 T cell receptor beta chains given below trace back to one sample, sequenced in a study of control samples from healthy donors and cancer patients. Method: immunoSEQ multiplex PCR; TCRdb's copy keeps in-frame clones and lacks some. Among about 82,000 clones, about 93% were seen once, and the ten largest hold 4.5% to 6%. Sequenced: blood. These receptors originate from a woman aged 18-29 years in good health.

The V call is TRBV4-1, the J call TRBJ2-1, with 12 bases fitting TRBD2. The V and J ends lost 6 bases and 4 bases, in that order; junction bases with no gene match: 4. This CDR3 has 15 residues. The germline V gene encodes CDR1 MGHRA and CDR2 YSYEKL. The CDR3 nucleotides are TGCGCCAGCAGACATCTAGCGGGAGGGTACAATGAGCAGTTCTTC. Its translation is CASRHLAGGYNEQFF.

V is TRBV28 and J is TRBJ1-1; D is undetermined. The CDR3 runs 12 residues. Germline values: CDR1 MDHEN, CDR2 SYDVKM. Trimming took off 8 bases at V and 1 base at J, with 8 bases between the two ends. As DNA, the CDR3 is TGTGCCAGCTTTACCGGGAACACTGAAGCTTTCTTT. It is translated as CASFTGNTEAFF.

The chain joins TRBV28 to TRBJ1-2; possibly TRBD1 for D (5 bases). Germline assignment: CDR1 MDHEN and CDR2 SYDVKM. Deletions cut 3 bases from V and 5 bases from J, with 13 bases between. The CDR3 extends over 14 amino acids. CDR3 coding DNA: TGTGCCAGCAGTTTGAGGGGTGGAGATTATGGCTACACCTTC. This gives the protein CASSLRGGDYGYTF.

The gene calls are TRBV7-6 and TRBJ1-1; weak D call: TRBD1 (5 bases). CDR3 length equals 15 residues. The germline gives CDR1 SGHVS, CDR2 FNYEAQ. V lost 1 base to trimming and J lost 3 bases, with 12 bases between them. The CDR3 spells CASSLVAGSDTEAFF. CDR3 bases: TGTGCCAGCAGCTTAGTCGCAGGGTCGGACACTGAAGCTTTCTTT.

The chain joins TRBV10-1 to TRBJ1-1; possible D gene TRBD1, 6 bases. The CDR3 loop spans 13 amino acids. V dropped 5 bases and J dropped 4 bases, with 11 bases sitting between them. From germline, CDR1 is WNHNN and CDR2 SYGVQD (reference sequence). CDR3 sequence: CASSSQGGTEAFF. In DNA, the CDR3 is TGCGCCAGCAGTTCACAGGGAGGCACTGAAGCTTTCTTT.

The chain links TRBV27 to TRBJ2-1; no clear D gene. V lost 1 base, J lost 5 bases, and 12 bases lay in between. Germline loops: CDR1 MNHEY, CDR2 SMNVEV (reference sequence). CDR3 length: 15 residues. CDR3 in DNA: TGTGCCAGCAGTTTATTAGGAAGCCTTCACAATGAGCAGTTCTTC. Amino acid sequence: CASSLLGSLHNEQFF.

V is TRBV6-5 and J is TRBJ1-3, with 7 bases that match TRBD1. The germline V gene has CDR1 MNHEY and CDR2 SVGAGI. Trimming at V came to 5 bases and at J to 3 bases, leaving 4 bases not matched to a gene. This CDR3 region has 14 residues. The CDR3 spells CASSRDSVGNTIYF. Written as DNA, the CDR3 is TGTGCCAGCAGTCGGGACAGCGTTGGAAACACCATATATTTT.

This chain connects TRBV27 to TRBJ1-2; D remains unclear. CDR3 length: 16 residues. CDR1 and CDR2 from the germline V gene are MNHEY and SMNVEV (reference sequence). The V gene lost 4 bases and the J gene lost 6 bases, with 21 bases spanning the gap. This CDR3 is CASSYTAHTEAHGYTF. As DNA, the CDR3 is TGTGCCAGCAGTTACACGGCGCACACGGAGGCACATGGCTACACCTTC.

The chain couples TRBV11-1 to TRBJ2-3; TRBD2 might be the D (5 bases). V dropped 4 bases and J dropped 1 base, with 12 bases sitting between them. The germline V gene has CDR1 SGHAT and CDR2 FQDESV (reference sequence). CDR3 length: 15 residues. DNA of the CDR3: TGTGCCAGCAGCTCGCAGACCGGGGGCACAGATACGCAGTATTTT. Translating gives CASSSQTGGTDTQYF.

The chain recombines TRBV10-3 with TRBJ1-2; D possibly corresponds to TRBD1 (5 bases). CDR3 length equals 13 residues. Germline-derived CDR1 and CDR2 are ENHRY and SYGVKD. V was pared by 5 bases and J by 3 bases, with 10 bases between. The CDR3 spells CAISTDRYYGYTF. The CDR3 nucleotides read TGTGCCATCAGTACCGACAGATACTATGGCTACACCTTC.

This clone was seen once. The chain joins TRBV4-2 to TRBJ2-2; weak D call: TRBD1 (6 bases). The length of the CDR3 is 15 residues. Germline V gene lookup returns CDR1 LGHNA and CDR2 YNFKEQ. V was shortened by 4 bases and J by 2 bases, with 11 bases between the two germline ends. CDR3 sequence reads: CASSRRQDNTGELFF. CDR3 nucleotide sequence: TGTGCCAGCAGCCGACGACAGGACAACACCGGGGAGCTGTTTTTT.

This rearrangement joins TRBV6-5 to TRBJ1-4, with no clear D. The V and J ends lost 7 bases and 5 bases respectively, with 11 bases between them. This CDR3 comprises 13 residues. Germline CDR1 MNHEY, CDR2 SVGAGI. CDR3 amino acids: CASTDPPNEKLFF. DNA for the CDR3: TGTGCCAGCACCGACCCACCAAATGAAAAACTGTTTTTT.

The rearrangement joins TRBV19 to TRBJ2-7; TRBD2 aligns across 8 bases. The CDR3 has 15 residues. The trim removed 4 bases at V and 6 bases at J, leaving 11 bases unmatched. Germline CDR1 reads LNHDA; CDR2 reads SQIVND (reference sequence). CDR3 bases: TGTGCCAGTAGTAAGGTCTTCAGCGGGGGAAGCGAGCAGTACTTC. It specifies CASSKVFSGGSEQYF.

This clone was picked up a small number of times. The gene calls are TRBV5-4 and TRBJ1-2; the match to TRBD1 covers 10 bases. The germline gives CDR1 SGHNT, CDR2 YYREEE (reference sequence). V lost 4 bases to trimming and J lost 6 bases; unmatched junction nucleotides: 6. CDR3 length: 14 residues. CDR3 in DNA: TGTGCCAGCAGCCAACCGGACAGGGGGGATGGCTACACCTTC. Encoded protein: CASSQPDRGDGYTF.

The V call is TRBV25-1, the J call TRBJ1-2; D uncertain. Trimming took off 6 bases at V and 8 bases at J, with 13 bases between the two ends. The CDR3 contains 12 residues. Germline V CDR1 and CDR2: MGHDK, SYGVNS. CDR3 sequence: CASSAQAWGYTF. In DNA, the CDR3 is TGTGCCAGCAGCGCCCAGGCCTGGGGCTACACCTTC.

CDR3 coding DNA: TGTGCCAGCAGTTCTCAAAATGGGTATGGCTACACCTTC. Its protein is CASSSQNGYGYTF. The chain carries TRBV12-3 or TRBV12-4 and TRBJ1-2, with D hard to call. The CDR3 runs 13 residues. V lost 4 bases, J lost 5 bases, and 11 bases lay in between.

This clone came up a few times. This chain joins TRBV4-1 and TRBJ2-3; D remains ambiguous. The CDR3 spans 21 residues. CDR1 and CDR2 (germline): MGHRA, YSYEKL. V was shortened by 2 bases and J by 0 bases, with 27 bases between the two germline ends. The CDR3 DNA is TGCGCCAGCAGCCAATGGCCCCGCAGACCGGGCCCGACCGATAGCACAGATACGCAGTATTTT. Protein product: CASSQWPRRPGPTDSTDTQYF.

This chain links TRBV27 with TRBJ2-7, with D perhaps matching TRBD2 (5 bases). V was cut by 2 bases and J by 3 bases, with 11 bases left in between. Germline CDR1 MNHEY, CDR2 SMNVEV (reference sequence). This CDR3 is built from 14 residues. CDR3 sequence reads: CASSLEGSRYEQYF. DNA for the CDR3: TGTGCCAGCAGTTTAGAGGGTTCCCGCTACGAGCAGTACTTC.

V is TRBV27 and J is TRBJ2-6, with D perhaps being TRBD1 or TRBD2 (5 bases each). Trimming shortened V by 5 bases and J by 3 bases, and 17 bases separated the two germline ends. Germline CDR1 and CDR2: MNHEY and SMNVEV (reference sequence). The CDR3 covers 17 residues. The CDR3 sequence: CASSAYRGSLGANVLTF. Written as DNA, the CDR3 is TGTGCCAGCAGTGCTTATCGGGGCAGTCTTGGGGCCAACGTCCTGACTTTC.